The 25 T cell receptor beta chains in this list originate from one sample, sequenced in a study of Tregs in tolerant kidney transplant recipients. Produced via immunoSEQ multiplex PCR; TCRdb's table is partial and in-frame only. The listing contains 45,000 to 55,000 clones. The sample consisted of CD4+ T cells from blood, taken before the transplant. The origin of the receptors is a human donor who received a combined kidney and bone marrow transplant.

Notes on this clone: Read data end 3 residues before the CDR3 end; the end is taken from the germline J gene. The chain combines TRBV29-1 with TRBJ2-5; D not resolved. V lost 4 bases to trimming and J lost 1 base, with 13 bases between them. The CDR3 extends over 14 amino acids. Germline V CDR1 and CDR2: SQVTM, ANQGSEA. CDR3 DNA (partial): TGCAGCGTTGTTTTCGTGGGCAGCCAAGAGACC. Translation: CSVVFVGSQET. The complete CDR3 protein is CSVVFVGSQETQYF.

The covered CDR3 bases are TGCAGTGCTAGAGATATCGGGATAGGGGGCAATCAGCCC. Translation: CSARDIGIGGNQP. The entire CDR3 protein is CSARDIGIGGNQPQHF. This sequence joins TRBV20-1 and TRBJ1-5; a possible D gene is TRBD1 (5 bases). The CDR3 end lies 3 residues beyond the end of the read and is filled in from the germline J gene. V was clipped by 0 bases and J by 2 bases, with 14 bases between them. CDR1 and CDR2 (germline): DFQATT, SNEGSKA (reference sequence). This CDR3 comprises 16 residues.

In the case of this clone: The read comes to an end 3 residues before the CDR3 does, leaving the germline J gene to fill in the end. The genes are TRBV20-1 and TRBJ1-3; D remains ambiguous. This CDR3 is built from 15 residues. CDR1 is DFQATT and CDR2 is SNEGSKA in the germline V gene (reference sequence). The V end was cut by 1 base, the J end by 4 bases, with 14 bases between. The CDR3 region is CSARGDRTLGNTIYF. The part of the CDR3 DNA that was read is TGCAGTGCTAGAGGGGATAGGACTCTAGGAAACACC.

For this clone: The read ends 3 residues shy of where the CDR3 ends; the end is completed using the germline J gene. This chain connects TRBV30 to TRBJ2-2, with TRBD2 as a possible D gene (5 bases). The germline V and J ends were trimmed by 6 bases and 3 bases, with 17 bases remaining between them. This CDR3 is 15 amino acids long. The germline V gene encodes CDR1 GTSNPN and CDR2 SVGIG (reference sequence). The CDR3 here is CACPSRAGYTGELFF. The sequenced part of the CDR3 DNA is TGTGCCTGCCCTTCTCGGGCGGGCTACACCGGGGAG.

About this clone: From the germline J gene comes the end of the CDR3, since the read stops 3 residues before it. The gene calls are TRBV5-1 and TRBJ2-7; possible D gene TRBD2, 5 bases. The CDR3 is made up of 15 amino acids. Trimming stripped 0 bases from V and 2 bases from J, with 12 bases between. Germline lookup yields CDR1 SGHRS and CDR2 YFSETQ. Incomplete CDR3 DNA: TGCGCCAGCAGCTTGGATGGGCGGACTCCCTACGAG. Its protein product is CASSLDGRTPYE. The whole CDR3 is CASSLDGRTPYEQYF.

Details on this clone: With the read ending 3 residues before the CDR3 end, the germline J gene is used to fill in that end. The chain uses TRBV20-1 and TRBJ2-7; 9 bases are shared with TRBD2. After removal of 5 bases from V and 2 bases from J, the junction contained 7 bases not matched to a gene. Germline lookup yields CDR1 DFQATT and CDR2 SNEGSKA (reference sequence). The CDR3 runs 14 residues. The CDR3 bases that were read are TGCAGTGCTGTTAGCGGGAGAAAAACCTACGAG. Translating gives CSAVSGRKTYE. The whole CDR3 region reads CSAVSGRKTYEQYF.

About this clone: The read is 3 residues too short to cover the CDR3 end, so that end is filled in from the germline J gene. The J gene is TRBJ2-3, the V gene TRBV6-2 or TRBV6-3; TRBD2 aligns across 11 bases. V was clipped by 7 bases and J by 5 bases; unmatched bases: 11. The germline gives CDR1 MNHEY, CDR2 SVGEGT. The CDR3 consists of 16 residues. The chain's CDR3 is CASTPRLLAGEDTQYF. The covered CDR3 bases are TGTGCCAGCACCCCCCGCTTACTAGCGGGAGAAGATACG.

In regard to this clone: The read terminates 3 residues ahead of where the CDR3 ends, so the germline J gene completes it. The chain employs TRBV20-1 and TRBJ2-6; no reliable D call. This CDR3 spans 15 amino acids. Deletions cut 0 bases from V and 2 bases from J, with 8 bases between. Germline CDR1 DFQATT, CDR2 SNEGSKA (reference sequence). The sequenced CDR3 bases are TGCAGTGCTAGAGATCCCCTTGCTGGGGCCAACGTC. Translating it yields CSARDPLAGANV. The entire CDR3 reads CSARDPLAGANVLTF.

About this clone: Read sequence stops 3 residues before the CDR3 end, and the germline J gene provides the missing end. The chain has TRBV6-2 or TRBV6-3 and TRBJ2-1, with 8 bases fitting TRBD2. CDR1 and CDR2 from the germline V gene are MNHEY and SVGEGT. The CDR3 length is 15 residues. V lost 2 bases and J lost 7; bases outside the gene matches: 7. The CDR3: CASSYRAGDPNEQFF. Incomplete CDR3 DNA: TGTGCCAGCAGTTACAGAGCGGGAGATCCAAATGAG.

As to this clone: The CDR3 end lies 3 residues beyond the end of the read and is filled in from the germline J gene. This chain joins TRBV7-6 and TRBJ2-5, with TRBD2 matching over 8 bases. The germline V gene has CDR1 SGHVS and CDR2 FNYEAQ. Trimming took 2 bases from V and 4 from J; bases not matched to a gene: 6. CDR3 length: 15 amino acids. CDR3 sequence reads: CASSLNRAGGETQYF. The sequenced CDR3 bases are TGTGCCAGCAGCTTAAACAGGGCGGGAGGAGAGACC. Supplemented by reference TRBV7-6 and TRBJ2-5, the full variable domain reads GAGVSQSPRYKVTKRGQDVALRCDPISGHVSLYWYRQALGQGPEFLTYFNYEAQQDKSGLPNDRFSAERPEGSISTLTIQRTEQRDSAMYRCASSLNRAGGETQYFGPGTRLLVL.

A remark on this clone: The read terminates 3 residues ahead of where the CDR3 ends, so the germline J gene completes it. The J gene is TRBJ2-4, the V gene TRBV20-1, with 9 bases identical to TRBD2. The CDR3 is 17 residues long. V lost 1 base, J lost 1 base, and 8 bases stayed unmatched. The V gene's germline CDR1 is DFQATT and CDR2 SNEGSKA (reference sequence). Here the CDR3 reads CSARGSGRIKAKNIQYF. The sequenced part of the CDR3 DNA is TGCAGTGCTAGAGGTAGCGGGAGAATAAAGGCCAAAAACATT.

As for this clone: Read sequence stops 3 residues before the CDR3 end, and the germline J gene provides the missing end. The chain links TRBV20-1 to TRBJ2-3, with D possibly being TRBD1 (5 bases). Trimming took off 3 bases at V and 4 bases at J, with 11 bases between the two ends. Germline V CDR1 and CDR2: DFQATT, SNEGSKA (reference sequence). The CDR3 contains 13 residues. CDR3 amino acids: CSASQGWADTQYF. The sequenced CDR3 bases are TGCAGTGCTAGTCAGGGTTGGGCAGATACG.

In regard to this clone: The missing CDR3 end, 3 residues past where the read stops, is filled in from the germline J gene. V usage is TRBV5-1 and J usage is TRBJ2-1; TRBD1 matches 7 bases. V lost 4 bases, J lost 2 bases, and 9 bases stayed unmatched. The CDR3 contains 16 residues. The germline V gene has CDR1 SGHRS and CDR2 YFSETQ. Incomplete CDR3 DNA: TGCGCCAGCAGCCCGAATGACAGGGAAACCTACAATGAG. This sequence encodes CASSPNDRETYNE. From start to end, the CDR3 is CASSPNDRETYNEQFF.

A note on this clone: The missing CDR3 end, 3 residues past where the read stops, is filled in from the germline J gene. The chain uses TRBV19 and TRBJ2-6; no clear D. This CDR3 has 18 amino acids. Germline V gene lookup returns CDR1 LNHDA and CDR2 SQIVND (reference sequence). The V end was cut by 3 bases, the J end by 0 bases, with 15 bases between. The sequenced part of the CDR3 DNA is TGTGCCAGTAGTATCCCCCTTTTTTCCGGCTCTGGGGCCAACGTC. Its translation is CASSIPLFSGSGANV. The entire CDR3 reads CASSIPLFSGSGANVLTF.

Of note for this clone: Coverage ceases 3 residues before the CDR3 finishes, and the germline J gene fills in the end. The rearrangement joins TRBV19 to TRBJ2-3; no definite D call. V lost 3 bases and J lost 0, with 7 bases in between. There are 14 residues in the CDR3. Germline V gene data show CDR1 as LNHDA and CDR2 as SQIVND (reference sequence). CDR3 amino acids: CASSITFSTDTQYF. The part of the CDR3 DNA that was read is TGTGCCAGTAGTATTACTTTTAGCACAGATACG. Drawing the rest from reference TRBV19 and TRBJ2-3, the complete variable domain is DGGITQSPKYLFRKEGQNVTLSCEQNLNHDAMYWYRQDPGQGLRLIYYSQIVNDFQKGDIAEGYSVSREKKESFPLTVTSAQKNPTAFYLCASSITFSTDTQYFGPGTRLTVL.

A note on this clone: Sequencing ends 3 residues short of the CDR3 end; the germline J gene provides the rest. The genes are TRBV19 and TRBJ2-3, with 7 positions matching TRBD1. V was pared by 9 bases and J by 2 bases, with 8 bases of the junction left unmatched. This CDR3 region has 14 residues. Germline CDR1 and CDR2: LNHDA and SQIVND (reference sequence). Here the CDR3 reads CASRRQGVTDTQYF. Incomplete CDR3 DNA: TGTGCCAGCCGTCGACAGGGAGTCACAGATACG.

On this clone itself: The read ends 3 residues early relative to the CDR3; the germline J gene fills the gap. V usage is TRBV2 and J usage is TRBJ2-1; TRBD1 aligns across 7 bases. This CDR3 has 17 residues. J gave up 0 bases and V 5 bases, and 10 bases lay outside the gene matches. The germline V gene encodes CDR1 SNHLY and CDR2 FYNNEI. The covered CDR3 bases are TGTGCCAGCAGTCGGACAGGAGGTCGCAGCTCCTACAATGAG. Translation gives CASSRTGGRSSYNE. The full CDR3 sequence reads CASSRTGGRSSYNEQFF.

For this clone: The read ends 3 residues early relative to the CDR3; the germline J gene fills the gap. The gene calls are TRBV30 and TRBJ2-7; unclear D gene. In germline, CDR1 is GTSNPN, CDR2 SVGIG (reference sequence). The length of the CDR3 is 11 residues. V lost 2 bases to trimming and J lost 1 base, with 3 bases between them. The CDR3 sequence is CAWSLSYEQYF. The CDR3 DNA, read in part, is TGTGCCTGGAGTCTTTCCTACGAG.

About this clone: The read stops 3 residues short of the end of the CDR3; the missing end is completed from the germline J gene. The rearrangement links TRBV7-6 to TRBJ2-3; TRBD2 matches at 7 bases. The J segment lost 3 bases and the V segment lost 9 bases, leaving 12 bases of the junction unmatched. Germline assignment: CDR1 SGHVS and CDR2 FNYEAQ. This CDR3 region has 15 residues. The sequenced CDR3 bases are TGTGCCAGTCAAGCTTGGGGTAGCGGGACAGATACG. This gives the protein CASQAWGSGTDT. The full-length CDR3 reads as CASQAWGSGTDTQYF. Together with reference TRBV7-6 and TRBJ2-3, the CDR3 gives the full variable domain: GAGVSQSPRYKVTKRGQDVALRCDPISGHVSLYWYRQALGQGPEFLTYFNYEAQQDKSGLPNDRFSAERPEGSISTLTIQRTEQRDSAMYRCASQAWGSGTDTQYFGPGTRLTVL.

On this clone itself: The DNA ends 3 residues before the CDR3 does, and the rest of the CDR3 is filled in from the germline J gene. The chain carries TRBV11-3 and TRBJ2-5, with 7 bases that match TRBD1. The CDR3 totals 14 residues. J lost 5 bases, V lost 5 bases, and 8 bases had no gene match. The V gene's germline CDR1 is SGHNT and CDR2 YENEEA. The CDR3 loop reads CASSAGTAGETQYF. The sequenced CDR3 bases are TGTGCCAGCAGCGCAGGGACAGCTGGGGAGACC.

Turning to this clone: The CDR3 is cut off 3 residues early in the read; its end comes from the germline J gene. The chain employs TRBV2 and TRBJ2-7, with 11 nucleotides matching TRBD2. V was pared by 2 bases and J by 3 bases, with 3 bases of the junction left unmatched. The CDR3 sequence is 15 residues long. Germline V gene lookup returns CDR1 SNHLY and CDR2 FYNNEI. The sequenced CDR3 bases are TGTGCCAGCAGTGAACGACTAGCGGGATTCTACGAG. Protein product: CASSERLAGFYE. The full CDR3 reads CASSERLAGFYEQYF.

Points on this clone: The read is 3 residues too short to cover the CDR3 end, so that end is filled in from the germline J gene. The chain carries TRBV6-1 and TRBJ2-7; D may be TRBD2 (5 bases). CDR1 and CDR2 (germline): MNHNS, SASEGT. V lost 4 bases to trimming and J lost 4 bases, with 14 bases between them. This CDR3 has 14 residues. The CDR3 spells CASSVPSRTYEQYF. The sequenced CDR3 bases are TGTGCCAGCAGTGTTCCTTCGAGGACTTACGAG.

The CDR3 here is CASSSDRRPYEKLFF. The CDR3 DNA, read in part, is TGTGCCAGCAGTTCAGACAGGCGCCCTTATGAAAAA. J is TRBJ1-4 and V is TRBV28; possible D gene TRBD1, 6 bases. The read ends 3 residues shy of where the CDR3 ends; the end is completed using the germline J gene. V shed 4 bases and J shed 6 bases, with 15 bases lying between them. CDR3 size: 15 residues. Germline CDR1 is MDHEN and CDR2 is SYDVKM. Based on the CDR3 plus reference TRBV28 and TRBJ1-4, the full variable domain is DVKVTQSSRYLVKRTGEKVFLECVQDMDHENMFWYRQDPGLGLRLIYFSYDVKMKEKGDIPEGYSVSREKKERFSLILESASTNQTSMYLCASSSDRRPYEKLFFGSGTQLSVL.

Concerning this clone itself: The read stops 3 residues short of the end of the CDR3; the missing end is completed from the germline J gene. The J gene is TRBJ2-5, the V gene TRBV6-2 or TRBV6-3, with 12 bases identical to TRBD2. This CDR3 is built from 16 residues. Germline V gives CDR1 MNHEY, CDR2 SVGEGT. After removal of 4 bases from V and 5 bases from J, the junction contained 8 bases not matched to a gene. The DNA read from the CDR3 is TGTGCCAGCAGTTCCCGACTAGCGGGAGTTTTTGAGACC. Translating gives CASSSRLAGVFET. The entire CDR3 protein is CASSSRLAGVFETQYF.

On this clone itself: Read data end 3 residues before the CDR3 end; the end is taken from the germline J gene. The rearrangement joins TRBV7-9 to TRBJ1-4; 8 nucleotides match TRBD1. CDR3 length: 15 residues. The germline V gene has CDR1 SEHNR and CDR2 FQNEAQ (reference sequence). Trimming at V came to 4 bases and at J to 8 bases, leaving 9 bases not matched to a gene. The CDR3: CASSSDRGNYEKLFF. The covered CDR3 bases are TGTGCCAGCAGCTCAGACAGGGGAAATTACGAAAAA.